This T cell receptor (beta chain) was profiled in a study of blood T cell repertoires in COVID-19. Study-wide context: Samples of COVID-19 (acute and convalescent) were obtained from the United States, Italy and Spain.

In the authors' workflow: Amplifying reference gene primers gave estimates of nucleated cell counts. Assay used: immunoSEQ multiplex PCR; TCRdb lists only in-frame clones, some missing. V, J and clone size are those of that table, while D and trimming were read from the DNA. The sample includes a few hundred thousand clones, 80% to 85% of them seen just once. Followed longitudinally, the Seattle patients had been enrolled during active infection. This sequence originates from an elderly woman with COVID-19, enrolled during active disease. Sequencing was done on a sample of peripheral blood.

CDR3 loop: CASSLVRAGGAGDTQYF. The CDR3 region has the DNA TGTGCCAGCAGTTTAGTTCGTGCGGGAGGGGCTGGTGATACGCAGTATTTT. The chain employs TRBV28 and TRBJ2-3, with 9 positions matching TRBD2. V was pared by 2 bases and J by 6 bases, with 12 bases of the junction left unmatched. Germline CDR1 reads MDHEN; CDR2 reads SYDVKM. The CDR3 is 17 amino acids.